The 27 T cell receptor beta chains in this list originate from one sample, sequenced in a study of T cells in localized non-small cell lung cancer. Sequencing used immunoSEQ multiplex PCR; TCRdb keeps in-frame clones, though not all of them. The sample holds around 79,000 clones, less than 85% seen once. The source was PBMCs, collected before any cancer treatment. These TCRs come from a man aged 35 to 69 with stage II squamous cell lung carcinoma.

V and J are TRBV11-1 and TRBJ2-5, with D perhaps matching TRBD1 (5 bases). The CDR3 sequence is 13 residues long. Germline V gene lookup returns CDR1 SGHAT and CDR2 FQDESV (reference sequence). Trimming cost V 5 bases and J 5 bases, with 12 bases left between them. CDR3 residues: CASSPRPGETQYF. CDR3 sequence (DNA): TGTGCCAGCAGCCCGCGGCCAGGGGAGACCCAGTACTTC.

The CDR3 region is CASSSAGGHEQYF. CDR3 coding DNA: TGTGCCAGCAGCTCAGCGGGAGGCCACGAGCAGTACTTC. The chain recombines TRBV7-9 with TRBJ2-7, with 9 bases identical to TRBD2. V dropped 4 bases and J dropped 5; count of bases not matched to a gene: 3. The V gene's germline CDR1 is SEHNR and CDR2 FQNEAQ (reference sequence). CDR3 size: 13 residues.

This clone was picked up a small number of times. This chain uses TRBV6-1 with TRBJ2-3; D uncertain. The germline V gene encodes CDR1 MNHNS and CDR2 SASEGT. The CDR3 contains 13 residues. V was cut by 4 bases and J by 5 bases, with 10 bases left in between. The DNA of the CDR3 is TGTGCCAGCAGTGTCTTAAAAGTAGATACGCAGTATTTT. Its protein product is CASSVLKVDTQYF.

The CDR3: CASSHDRAGTGELFF. The CDR3 coding sequence is TGTGCCAGCTCACACGACAGGGCTGGCACCGGGGAGCTGTTTTTT. This chain uses TRBV18 with TRBJ2-2; 7 bases line up with TRBD1. Germline V CDR1 and CDR2: KGHSH, LQKENI. The CDR3 is made up of 15 amino acids. The V gene end was trimmed by 4 bases and the J gene end by 4 bases; junction bases not matched to a gene: 6.

The genes are TRBV7-6 and TRBJ2-7; D is perhaps TRBD2 (6 bases). Trimming removed 4 bases from V and 9 bases from J, with 16 bases in between. Germline lookup yields CDR1 SGHVS and CDR2 FNYEAQ. The length of the CDR3 is 13 residues. The CDR3 region is CASSSRDFSTQYF. The CDR3 DNA follows: TGTGCCAGCAGCTCTCGGGACTTCTCCACGCAGTACTTC.

J is TRBJ2-3 and V is TRBV9; D gene uncertain. Per germline, CDR1 SGDLS and CDR2 YYNGEE. CDR3 length: 14 residues. V dropped 2 bases and J dropped 3 bases, with 10 bases sitting between them. CDR3 region: CASSVGDATDTQYF. DNA of the CDR3: TGTGCCAGCAGCGTTGGGGATGCGACAGATACGCAGTATTTT.

The rearrangement links TRBV18 to TRBJ2-3; D could derive from TRBD1 or TRBD2 (5 bases each). Germline V gene lookup returns CDR1 KGHSH and CDR2 LQKENI. V dropped 0 bases and J dropped 2 bases, with 15 bases sitting between them. The CDR3 has 17 amino acids. CDR3 in DNA: TGTGCCAGCTCACCACCGGGATCGGGACGCCACACAGATACGCAGTATTTT. Its protein is CASSPPGSGRHTDTQYF. The variable domain in full, with the rest retrieved from reference TRBV18 and TRBJ2-3, is NAGVMQNPRHLVRRRGQEARLRCSPMKGHSHVYWYRQLPEEGLKFMVYLQKENIIDESGMPKERFSAEFPKEGPSILRIQQVVRGDSAAYFCASSPPGSGRHTDTQYFGPGTRLTVL.

A single count supports this clone. This chain links TRBV6-5 with TRBJ2-7; D is uncertain. The V gene's germline CDR1 is MNHEY and CDR2 SVGAGI. The CDR3 has 14 residues. With 2 bases removed from V and 6 bases from J, the gap between germline ends came to 14 bases. Here the CDR3 reads CASSYEAGLGEQYF. CDR3 in DNA: TGTGCCAGCAGTTACGAAGCAGGTCTAGGCGAGCAGTACTTC.

This rearrangement joins TRBV13 to TRBJ2-5; D is possibly TRBD1 (6 bases). From germline, CDR1 is PRHDT and CDR2 FYEKMQ (reference sequence). Trimming removed 6 bases from V and 3 bases from J, with 14 bases in between. There are 14 residues in the CDR3. In DNA, the CDR3 is TGTGCCAGCAGGTTACAGGGTAGGGAAGAGACCCAGTACTTC. It translates to CASRLQGREETQYF.

V gene TRBV19 combines with J gene TRBJ1-3; D is perhaps TRBD1 (5 bases). V dropped 5 bases and J dropped 0 bases, with 20 bases sitting between them. This CDR3 is 18 amino acids long. Germline assignment: CDR1 LNHDA and CDR2 SQIVND (reference sequence). The CDR3 here is CASSAQGLLSSSGNTIYF. The CDR3 nucleotides read TGTGCCAGTAGTGCTCAGGGCCTCTTATCAAGCTCTGGAAACACCATATATTTT. The full variable domain, in which reference TRBV19 and TRBJ1-3 provide the parts outside the CDR3, is DGGITQSPKYLFRKEGQNVTLSCEQNLNHDAMYWYRQDPGQGLRLIYYSQIVNDFQKGDIAEGYSVSREKKESFPLTVTSAQKNPTAFYLCASSAQGLLSSSGNTIYFGEGSWLTVV.

This chain connects TRBV18 to TRBJ2-2, with a weak D call TRBD1 (6 bases). Germline values: CDR1 KGHSH, CDR2 LQKENI. The V end lost 4 bases, the J end lost 5 bases, and 11 bases lay between the germline ends. CDR3 length: 14 amino acids. This CDR3 is CASSQGQITGELFF. The CDR3 DNA is TGTGCCAGCTCACAAGGACAGATTACCGGGGAGCTGTTTTTT. The complete variable domain, with remaining parts taken from reference TRBV18 and TRBJ2-2, reads NAGVMQNPRHLVRRRGQEARLRCSPMKGHSHVYWYRQLPEEGLKFMVYLQKENIIDESGMPKERFSAEFPKEGPSILRIQQVVRGDSAAYFCASSQGQITGELFFGEGSRLTVL.

The gene calls are TRBV5-4 and TRBJ2-7; TRBD2 agrees at 7 bases. Losses at the gene ends were 0 bases for V and 3 bases for J; bases not matched to a gene: 6. Germline CDR1 SGHNT, CDR2 YYREEE (reference sequence). This CDR3 comprises 15 residues. DNA for the CDR3: TGTGCCAGCAGCTTGGTGAGCGGGAAAGTCTACGAGCAGTACTTC. Its translation: CASSLVSGKVYEQYF.

The V gene is TRBV18, the J gene TRBJ1-4; 9 nucleotides line up with TRBD1. The CDR3 extends over 14 amino acids. V was clipped by 6 bases and J by 6 bases; unmatched bases: 5. Germline V gene lookup returns CDR1 KGHSH and CDR2 LQKENI. CDR3 sequence reads: CASSQTGGHEKLFF. CDR3 nucleotide sequence: TGTGCCAGCTCCCAAACAGGGGGCCATGAAAAACTGTTTTTT.

The chain has TRBV7-3 and TRBJ2-2; 9 bases align to TRBD2. Losses at the gene ends were 0 bases for V and 5 bases for J; bases not matched to a gene: 7. CDR1 and CDR2 from the germline V gene are SGHTA and FQGTGA. The CDR3 covers 17 residues. In DNA form, the CDR3 reads TGTGCCAGCAGCTTAACTAGCGGGGGATCGGGAACCGGGGAGCTGTTTTTT. Its protein product is CASSLTSGGSGTGELFF.

The rearrangement links TRBV5-5 to TRBJ1-5, with D hard to call. Germline CDR1 SGHKS, CDR2 YYEKEE (reference sequence). This CDR3 is 15 amino acids long. The V and J ends lost 4 bases and 0 bases respectively, with 11 bases between them. CDR3 sequence reads: CASSPRGDSNQPQHF. CDR3 in DNA: TGTGCCAGCAGCCCCCGCGGGGATAGCAATCAGCCCCAGCATTTT. The full variable domain, rest sourced from reference TRBV5-5 and TRBJ1-5, is DAGVTQSPTHLIKTRGQQVTLRCSPISGHKSVSWYQQVLGQGPQFIFQYYEKEERGRGNFPDRFSARQFPNYSSELNVNALLLGDSALYLCASSPRGDSNQPQHFGDGTRLSIL.

The J gene is TRBJ2-7, the V gene TRBV28, with D tentatively TRBD2 (5 bases). The CDR3 spans 15 residues. Germline loops: CDR1 MDHEN, CDR2 SYDVKM. Trimming shortened V by 3 bases and J by 4 bases, and 16 bases separated the two germline ends. The CDR3 region is CASSFPDRSGYEQYF. For the CDR3, the DNA is TGTGCCAGCAGTTTCCCGGACCGTTCGGGGTACGAGCAGTACTTC.

This chain links TRBV27 with TRBJ1-6; D unresolved. CDR3 length: 14 amino acids. V was pared by 7 bases and J by 0 bases, with 7 bases between. Germline V gene data show CDR1 as MNHEY and CDR2 as SMNVEV (reference sequence). As DNA, the CDR3 is TGTGCCAGCACCCCGGGCTCCTATAATTCACCCCTCCACTTT. It translates to CASTPGSYNSPLHF.

J is TRBJ1-3 and V is TRBV15; D might be TRBD1 (6 bases). The CDR3 loop spans 15 amino acids. Germline lookup yields CDR1 LNHNV and CDR2 YYDKDF (reference sequence). V lost 2 bases and J lost 4, with 12 bases in between. The CDR3: CATSRTGTRGNTIYF. CDR3 DNA sequence: TGTGCCACCAGCAGAACCGGGACACGCGGAAACACCATATATTTT.

The chain combines TRBV15 with TRBJ2-6; D not certain. The CDR3 is made up of 17 amino acids. Germline CDR1 LNHNV, CDR2 YYDKDF (reference sequence). The ends were cut back, 0 bases at V and 0 bases at J, with 9 bases in the middle. The CDR3 protein is CATSRDWRSSGANVLTF. The CDR3 DNA is TGTGCCACCAGCAGAGATTGGCGGAGCTCTGGGGCCAACGTCCTGACTTTC.

Here the CDR3 DNA reads TGTGCCAGCAGTGCTGGCAGGACTAAAGAGACCCAGTACTTC. This gives the protein CASSAGRTKETQYF. The chain joins TRBV6-1 to TRBJ2-5; possibly TRBD2 for D (6 bases). CDR3 length: 14 amino acids. Trimming stripped 4 bases from V and 3 bases from J, with 12 bases between. Germline CDR1 MNHNS, CDR2 SASEGT.

J is TRBJ2-1 and V is TRBV7-2; a possible D gene is TRBD2 (7 bases). The CDR3 is 16 amino acids. Trimming took 6 bases from V and 0 from J, leaving 15 bases between them. Per the germline V gene, CDR1 is SGHTA and CDR2 is FQGNSA. CDR3 sequence: CASRSEGGASYNEQFF. The CDR3 DNA reads TGTGCCAGCAGATCTGAGGGGGGGGCCTCCTACAATGAGCAGTTCTTC.

This clone has a count of ten or more. The gene calls are TRBV29-1 and TRBJ1-5; weak D call: TRBD1 (6 bases). V gave up 4 bases and J gave up 4 bases, with 8 bases separating them. From germline, CDR1 is SQVTM and CDR2 ANQGSEA. This CDR3 has 12 amino acids. CDR3 in amino acids: CSVGQVNQPQHF. In DNA form, the CDR3 reads TGCAGCGTTGGACAGGTGAATCAGCCCCAGCATTTT.

This chain links TRBV5-1 with TRBJ2-5; 10 bases align to TRBD2. This CDR3 is built from 15 residues. Germline loops: CDR1 SGHRS, CDR2 YFSETQ. The J segment lost 5 bases and the V segment lost 2 bases, leaving 6 bases of the junction unmatched. CDR3 coding DNA: TGCGCCAGCAGCTTCGCTAGCGGGAGCGATGAGACCCAGTACTTC. Protein: CASSFASGSDETQYF.

The V and J genes are TRBV30 and TRBJ2-4; tentative D call: TRBD2 (5 bases). V was clipped by 0 bases and J by 8 bases, with 14 bases between them. Germline values: CDR1 GTSNPN, CDR2 SVGIG (reference sequence). The CDR3 is made up of 14 amino acids. The CDR3 reads CAWSVAGGVYIQYF. CDR3 DNA: TGTGCCTGGAGTGTAGCCGGAGGAGTATACATTCAGTACTTC.

J is TRBJ1-3 and V is TRBV6-6; TRBD1 is a possible D gene (5 bases). This CDR3 comprises 15 residues. Trimming removed 5 bases at V and 0 bases at J, with 11 bases between. CDR1 and CDR2 (germline): MNHNY, SVGAGI (reference sequence). CDR3 DNA sequence: TGTGCCAGCAGTGGTGGGGCCGTCTCTGGAAACACCATATATTTT. It codes for CASSGGAVSGNTIYF.

The chain recombines TRBV28 with TRBJ1-3; D unclear. The V end was cut by 5 bases, the J end by 3 bases, with 5 bases between. CDR1 is MDHEN and CDR2 is SYDVKM in the germline V gene. This CDR3 comprises 12 residues. The DNA of the CDR3 is TGTGCCAGCAGTCAATTTGGAAACACCATATATTTT. As protein: CASSQFGNTIYF.

The chain combines TRBV5-1 with TRBJ2-3; TRBD2 matches 8 bases. With 4 bases clipped from V and 6 bases from J, the junction kept 13 bases outside the gene matches. Germline V gene sequence: CDR1 SGHRS, CDR2 YFSETQ. The CDR3 has 16 amino acids. The CDR3 nucleotides are TGCGCCAGCAGCCTTCGTGATAGCGGGACCGGGGATACGCAGTATTTT. Its protein product is CASSLRDSGTGDTQYF.